Listed here are 21 T cell receptor beta chains from one sample, sequenced in a study of Ad26.COV2.S vaccination and SARS-CoV-2 variants. Here immunoSEQ multiplex PCR was the method, and the copy in TCRdb shows in-frame clones only, minus some. The sample has 400,000 to 500,000 clones, nearly 90% seen once. The treatment: approximately 18 received Ad26.COV2.S at low or high dose, single or two shots; roughly five received placebo; per-sample allocation not given. Sampling happened 63 days after the first vaccine or placebo injection. The source material was peripheral blood, sampled in a trial of Ad26.COV2.S vaccine versus placebo. Receptor source: a person aged 18-60 years who received the Ad26.COV2.S COVID-19 vaccine or a placebo.

The V call is TRBV12-3 or TRBV12-4, the J call TRBJ1-1, with TRBD1 as a possible D gene (6 bases). The CDR3 length is 11 residues. Trimming took 6 bases from V and 11 from J, leaving 13 bases between them. The CDR3 protein is CASRKGGGAFF. The CDR3 nucleotides are TGTGCCAGCAGGAAGGGGGGGGGCGCTTTCTTT.

The rearrangement joins TRBV6-2 or TRBV6-3 to TRBJ2-5; D is unresolved. Germline V gene sequence: CDR1 MNHEY, CDR2 SVGEGT. The CDR3 extends over 13 amino acids. Trimming cost V 2 bases and J 5 bases, with 9 bases left between them. In nucleotides, the CDR3 is TGTGCCAGCAGTTACGGGCAGAAGGAGACCCAGTACTTC. Residues: CASSYGQKETQYF.

In this sample, this clone turned up a few times. The rearrangement joins TRBV19 to TRBJ1-1; D ambiguous. Between the trimmed V and J ends, which lost 2 bases and 6 bases, there was a span of 16 bases. Germline lookup yields CDR1 LNHDA and CDR2 SQIVND (reference sequence). There are 15 residues in the CDR3. The CDR3 bases are TGTGCCAGTAGTATAAGGTGGCAGGATCTCTCTGAAGCTTTCTTT. It translates to CASSIRWQDLSEAFF.

This sequence joins TRBV2 and TRBJ2-5; possibly TRBD1 for D (6 bases). The V end lost 2 bases, the J end lost 13 bases, and 11 bases lay between the germline ends. CDR1 is SNHLY, CDR2 FYNNEI, per germline. The CDR3 consists of 11 residues. CDR3 residues: CASSESGVRYF. The CDR3 DNA reads TGTGCCAGCAGTGAATCAGGGGTGCGGTACTTC.

The V and J genes are TRBV28 and TRBJ2-2, with 10 bases matching TRBD1. The CDR3 runs to 16 residues. The germline CDR1 and CDR2 sequences are MDHEN and SYDVKM. With 8 bases clipped from V and 4 bases from J, the junction kept 10 bases outside the gene matches. The CDR3 DNA follows: TGTGCCAGCGGGGGACAGGGGAGGGTGAGCACCGGGGAGCTGTTTTTT. It specifies CASGGQGRVSTGELFF.

The J gene is TRBJ1-5, the V gene TRBV7-8, with D possibly TRBD1 on 6 matching bases. Germline V gives CDR1 SGHVS, CDR2 FQNEAQ. V was shortened by 5 bases and J by 5 bases, with 16 bases between the two germline ends. There are 15 residues in the CDR3. The CDR3 here is CASSILWGHDQPQHF. The CDR3 DNA reads TGTGCCAGCAGCATTCTTTGGGGGCACGATCAGCCCCAGCATTTT.

The J gene is TRBJ2-5, the V gene TRBV18; D assignment may be TRBD1 or TRBD2 (5 bases each). Trimming took 2 bases from V and 3 from J, leaving 19 bases between them. This CDR3 is 17 amino acids long. Germline V lookup: CDR1 KGHSH, CDR2 LQKENI. CDR3 loop: CASSPWASRGVEETQYF. Here the CDR3 DNA reads TGTGCCAGCTCACCATGGGCTTCCCGAGGGGTTGAAGAGACCCAGTACTTC.

The chain uses TRBV6-9 and TRBJ2-3; possible D gene TRBD2, 5 bases. Trimming took off 1 base at V and 1 base at J, with 21 bases between the two ends. The germline V gene has CDR1 MNHGY and CDR2 SVAAGI. The CDR3 length is 19 residues. CDR3 coding DNA: TGTGCCAGCAGTTATTACGCGGGTGATGAGCAGAGTGGCACAGATACGCAGTATTTT. It is translated as CASSYYAGDEQSGTDTQYF.

The chain joins TRBV7-3 to TRBJ1-1, with D possibly being TRBD1 (5 bases). From germline, CDR1 is SGHTA and CDR2 FQGTGA. CDR3 length: 14 amino acids. Trimming cost V 5 bases and J 10 bases, with 20 bases left between them. The CDR3 spells CASSPDPQGSRAFF. DNA for the CDR3: TGTGCCAGCAGCCCCGATCCCCAGGGATCGAGAGCTTTCTTT.

In this sample, this clone turned up a few times. The CDR3 nucleotides read TGTGCCAGCAGCTTCTGGGGGAACACTGAAGCTTTCTTT. It codes for CASSFWGNTEAFF. This chain uses TRBV5-6 with TRBJ1-1; D is unresolved. Trimming took off 2 bases at V and 1 base at J, with 6 bases between the two ends. This CDR3 has 13 residues. Germline V lookup: CDR1 SGHDT, CDR2 YYEEEE.

The V and J genes are TRBV6-6 and TRBJ2-5; D is possibly TRBD2 (5 bases). The V end was cut by 4 bases, the J end by 2 bases, with 14 bases between. Germline loops: CDR1 MNHNY, CDR2 SVGAGI (reference sequence). The CDR3 runs 15 residues. The CDR3 bases are TGTGCCAGCAGTTTCTTCCGGGGAGCACAAGAGACCCAGTACTTC. It specifies CASSFFRGAQETQYF.

This rearrangement joins TRBV7-2 to TRBJ2-7, with TRBD2 identical over 11 bases. CDR3 size: 14 residues. V lost 6 bases and J lost 2; bases outside the gene matches: 3. Germline values: CDR1 SGHTA, CDR2 FQGNSA. DNA of the CDR3: TGTGCCAGCAGTCGACTAGCGGGGCCCTACGAGCAGTACGTC. Translation gives CASSRLAGPYEQYV.

The V gene is TRBV3-1 (or the pseudogene TRBV3-2), the J gene TRBJ2-3; 8 bases map to TRBD2. J lost 5 bases, V lost 4 bases, and 8 bases had no gene match. Germline V CDR1 and CDR2: LGHDT, YNNKEL (reference sequence). The CDR3 contains 15 residues. CDR3 loop: CASSPLGGGRDTQYF. Here the CDR3 DNA reads TGTGCCAGCAGCCCCCTCGGGGGGGGCCGAGATACGCAGTATTTT.

The J gene is TRBJ2-7, the V gene TRBV5-6, with D perhaps TRBD2 (7 bases). Trimming took 2 bases from V and 0 from J, leaving 18 bases between them. Germline V gene data show CDR1 as SGHDT and CDR2 as YYEEEE. The CDR3 contains 17 residues. The CDR3 sequence: CASSFRGRGAYSYEQYV. The CDR3 region has the DNA TGTGCCAGCAGCTTCCGGGGTCGGGGGGCCTACTCCTACGAGCAGTACGTC.

This clone was found a few times. The V gene is TRBV6-2 or TRBV6-3, the J gene TRBJ1-1; possible D gene TRBD1, 5 bases. Germline CDR1 is MNHEY and CDR2 is SVGEGT. The length of the CDR3 is 16 residues. V gave up 4 bases and J gave up 4 bases, with 19 bases separating them. The chain's CDR3 is CASSSSTNGGGTEAFF. CDR3 DNA: TGTGCCAGCAGTTCGTCTACGAACGGGGGGGGCACTGAAGCTTTCTTT.

This clone was recorded a few times. The chain joins TRBV11-3 to TRBJ1-1; weak D call: TRBD1 (6 bases). Looked up from germline, CDR1 is SGHNT and CDR2 is YENEEA. CDR3 length: 14 residues. V lost 3 bases and J 0 bases, leaving 8 bases between the germline ends. CDR3 loop: CASSFQGMNTEAFF. In DNA, the CDR3 is TGTGCCAGCAGCTTTCAGGGGATGAACACTGAAGCTTTCTTT.

This clone was seen only a few times. The V gene is TRBV27, the J gene TRBJ1-2; maybe TRBD1 (5 bases). Germline values: CDR1 MNHEY, CDR2 SMNVEV (reference sequence). This CDR3 is 15 amino acids long. V was clipped by 0 bases and J by 5 bases, with 13 bases between them. CDR3 sequence reads: CASSLSQGLGYGYTF. For the CDR3, the DNA is TGTGCCAGCAGTTTATCGCAGGGTCTGGGGTATGGCTACACCTTC.

This clone was seen a few times. The rearrangement uses TRBV5-4 and TRBJ1-2, with 7 bases matching TRBD1. V was clipped by 4 bases and J by 8 bases; unmatched bases: 5. Germline CDR1 and CDR2: SGHNT and YYREEE (reference sequence). The CDR3 sequence is 12 residues long. The CDR3 spells CASSQDRVGYTF. DNA for the CDR3: TGTGCCAGCAGCCAAGACAGGGTCGGCTACACCTTC.

This clone has just one count. In DNA, the CDR3 is TGTGCCAGCAGTTCTTCCGGCAATGAAAAACTGTTTTTT. Protein product: CASSSSGNEKLFF. The genes are TRBV6-2 or TRBV6-3 and TRBJ1-4; no clear D gene. This CDR3 spans 13 amino acids. Trimming removed 4 bases from V and 5 bases from J, with 8 bases in between. The germline V gene encodes CDR1 MNHEY and CDR2 SVGEGT.

The V call is TRBV13, the J call TRBJ1-2; TRBD1 aligns across 7 bases. The CDR3 loop spans 15 amino acids. V dropped 0 bases and J dropped 0; count of bases not matched to a gene: 1. Germline CDR1 and CDR2: PRHDT and FYEKMQ (reference sequence). CDR3 residues: CASSLGGTANYGYTF. CDR3 nucleotides: TGTGCCAGCAGCTTAGGGGGGACAGCTAACTATGGCTACACCTTC.

The chain carries TRBV18 and TRBJ1-5; 10 bases line up with TRBD1. J lost 5 bases, V lost 6 bases, and 4 bases had no gene match. This CDR3 region has 14 residues. Germline V gives CDR1 KGHSH, CDR2 LQKENI. CDR3: CASSGQGYDQPQHF. The CDR3 nucleotides are TGTGCCAGCTCGGGACAGGGGTATGATCAGCCCCAGCATTTT.